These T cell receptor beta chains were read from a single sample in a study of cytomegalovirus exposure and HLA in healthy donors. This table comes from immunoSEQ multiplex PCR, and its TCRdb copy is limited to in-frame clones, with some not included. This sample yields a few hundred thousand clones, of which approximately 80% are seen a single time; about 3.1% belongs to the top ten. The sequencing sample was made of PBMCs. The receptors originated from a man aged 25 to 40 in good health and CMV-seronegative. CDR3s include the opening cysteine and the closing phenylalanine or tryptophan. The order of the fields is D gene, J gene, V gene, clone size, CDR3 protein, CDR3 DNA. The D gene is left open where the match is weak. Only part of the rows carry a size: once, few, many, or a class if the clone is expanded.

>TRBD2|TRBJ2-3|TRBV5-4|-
CASSPQRGGTDTQYF
TGTGCCAGCAGCCCCCAGCGGGGGGGCACAGATACGCAGTATTTT
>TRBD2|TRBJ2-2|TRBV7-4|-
CASNLPGRVGTGELFF
TGTGCCAGCAATCTCCCGGGGAGGGTAGGTACCGGGGAGCTGTTTTTT
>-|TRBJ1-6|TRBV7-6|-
CASSLGTADSPLHF
TGTGCCAGCAGCTTAGGGACAGCCGATTCACCCCTCCACTTT
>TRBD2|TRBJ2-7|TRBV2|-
CASRRAGRSYEQYF
TGTGCCAGCAGGAGAGCGGGACGGTCCTACGAGCAGTACTTC
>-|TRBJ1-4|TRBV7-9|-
CSSSLKGRGSNEKLFF
TGTTCCAGCAGCTTAAAAGGGAGGGGGTCAAATGAAAAACTGTTTTTT
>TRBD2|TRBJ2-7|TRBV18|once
CASSPYTSGVRSYEQYF
TGTGCCAGCTCACCATATACTAGCGGGGTTCGTTCCTACGAGCAGTACTTC
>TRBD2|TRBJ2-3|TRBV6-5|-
CASSYGLATDTQYF
TGTGCCAGCAGTTACGGACTAGCGACAGATACGCAGTATTTT
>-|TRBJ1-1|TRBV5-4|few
CASSLEGVRSTEAFF
TGTGCCAGCAGCTTGGAGGGGGTCAGGTCCACTGAAGCTTTCTTT
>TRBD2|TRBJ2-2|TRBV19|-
CASRGSGGTGELFF
TGTGCCAGTAGGGGTAGCGGGGGGACCGGGGAGCTGTTTTTT
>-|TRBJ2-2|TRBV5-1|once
CASSQNTGELFF
TGCGCCAGCAGTCAGAACACCGGGGAGCTGTTTTTT
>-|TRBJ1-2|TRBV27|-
CASLGARGADYGYTF
TGTGCCAGTTTGGGGGCCAGGGGAGCGGACTATGGCTACACCTTC
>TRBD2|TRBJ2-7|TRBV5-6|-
CASSLTSGATYEQYF
TGTGCCAGCAGCTTGACTAGCGGGGCGACCTACGAGCAGTACTTC
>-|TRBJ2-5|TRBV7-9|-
CSSSRPRRGVGETQYF
TGTTCCAGCAGTCGACCCCGCAGGGGCGTAGGGGAGACCCAGTACTTC
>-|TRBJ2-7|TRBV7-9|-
CASSLEGEGVEQYF
TGTGCCAGCAGCTTAGAGGGGGAGGGGGTCGAGCAGTACTTC
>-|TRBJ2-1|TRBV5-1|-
CASSFMWAGEQFF
TGCGCCAGCAGCTTTATGTGGGCGGGGGAGCAGTTCTTC
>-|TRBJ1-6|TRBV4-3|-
CASSQDSGLGSPLHF
TGCGCCAGCAGCCAAGATTCAGGGTTGGGTTCACCCCTCCACTTT
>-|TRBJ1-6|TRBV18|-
CASSPQGRRSPLHF
TGTGCCAGCTCACCGCAGGGGCGGCGTTCACCCCTCCACTTT
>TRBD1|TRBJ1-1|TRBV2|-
CAGAGAGGPGTEAFF
TGTGCCGGAGCGGGGGCAGGGGGTCCGGGGACTGAAGCTTTCTTT
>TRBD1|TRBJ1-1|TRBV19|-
CASSRGDRINTEAFF
TGTGCCAGTAGTAGGGGGGACAGGATCAACACTGAAGCTTTCTTT
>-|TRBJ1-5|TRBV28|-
CASSSGQPQHF
TGTGCCAGCAGTTCAGGTCAGCCCCAGCATTTT
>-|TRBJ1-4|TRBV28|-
CASSLPGTNEKLFF
TGTGCCAGCAGTTTACCGGGAACTAATGAAAAACTGTTTTTT
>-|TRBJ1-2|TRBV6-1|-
CASREMTVAYGYTF
TGTGCCAGCAGGGAAATGACAGTCGCCTATGGCTACACCTTC
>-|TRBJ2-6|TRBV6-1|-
CASTKPVSGASVLTF
TGTGCCAGCACAAAACCGGTCTCTGGGGCCAGCGTCCTGACTTTC
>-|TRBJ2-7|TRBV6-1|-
CASSDFEQYF
TGTGCCAGCAGTGACTTCGAGCAGTACTTC
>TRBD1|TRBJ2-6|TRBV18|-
CASSQSGTDFSGASVLTF
TGTGCCAGCTCACAATCCGGGACAGATTTCTCTGGGGCCAGCGTCCTGACTTTC
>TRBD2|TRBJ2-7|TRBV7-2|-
CASSFGLAGGPREQYF
TGTGCCAGCAGCTTCGGACTAGCGGGGGGGCCGCGGGAGCAGTACTTC
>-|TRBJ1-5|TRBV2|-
CASSEAGPGVGQPQHF
TGTGCCAGCAGTGAAGCTGGGCCGGGGGTAGGTCAGCCCCAGCATTTT
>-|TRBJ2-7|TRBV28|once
CASSIPTPHEQYF
TGTGCCAGCAGTATTCCTACCCCTCACGAGCAGTACTTC
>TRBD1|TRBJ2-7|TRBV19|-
CASSTRTGGHEQYF
TGTGCCAGTAGTACGAGGACAGGGGGTCACGAGCAGTACTTC
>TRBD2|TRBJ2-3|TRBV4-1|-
CASSQDLIQAGYTDTQYF
TGCGCCAGCAGCCAAGATCTAATTCAAGCGGGGTACACAGATACGCAGTATTTT
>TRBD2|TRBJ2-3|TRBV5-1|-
CASSLGQRGGADTQYF
TGCGCCAGCAGCTTGGGGCAGCGGGGGGGCGCAGATACGCAGTATTTT
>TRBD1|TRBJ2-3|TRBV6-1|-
CASSEGTGYPQYF
TGTGCCAGCAGTGAAGGGACAGGTTATCCGCAGTATTTT
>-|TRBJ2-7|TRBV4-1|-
CASSGRDPLYEQYF
TGCGCCAGCAGCGGCCGGGATCCTCTCTACGAGCAGTACTTC
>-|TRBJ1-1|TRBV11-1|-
CATTAGRFGTEAFF
TGTGCCACCACGGCAGGGCGGTTCGGCACTGAAGCTTTCTTT
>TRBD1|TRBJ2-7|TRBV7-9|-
CASSTGTDYEQYF
TGTGCCAGCAGCACGGGGACAGACTACGAGCAGTACTTC
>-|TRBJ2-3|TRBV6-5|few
CASSPNWSTQYF
TGTGCCAGCAGCCCAAACTGGAGTACGCAGTATTTT
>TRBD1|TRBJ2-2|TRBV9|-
CASNTDRDANTGELFF
TGTGCCAGCAACACAGACAGGGACGCGAACACCGGGGAGCTGTTTTTT
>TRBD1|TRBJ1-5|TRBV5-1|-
CASRGQDPSNQPQHF
TGCGCCAGTAGAGGACAGGATCCTAGCAATCAGCCCCAGCATTTT
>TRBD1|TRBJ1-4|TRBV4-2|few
CASSRDRVVEKLFF
TGTGCCAGCAGCCGGGACAGGGTAGTTGAAAAACTGTTTTTT
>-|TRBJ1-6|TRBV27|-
CASSLAEDSPLHF
TGTGCCAGCAGTCTCGCAGAAGATTCACCCCTCCACTTT
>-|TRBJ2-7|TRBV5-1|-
CASSLNRVEQYF
TGCGCCAGCAGCTTGAACAGGGTCGAGCAGTACTTC
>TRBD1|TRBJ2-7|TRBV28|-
CASSQPQISGGDEQYF
TGTGCCAGCAGTCAACCTCAAATTTCAGGGGGAGACGAGCAGTACTTC
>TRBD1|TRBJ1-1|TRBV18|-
CASSRGTGPEAFF
TGTGCCAGCTCAAGGGGGACAGGGCCTGAAGCTTTCTTT
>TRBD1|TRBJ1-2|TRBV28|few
CASRRDRGMGYGYTF
TGTGCCAGCAGGAGGGACAGGGGGATGGGGTATGGCTACACCTTC
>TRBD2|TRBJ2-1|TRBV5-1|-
CASSSGTSNEQFF
TGCGCCAGCAGCTCCGGGACTAGCAATGAGCAGTTCTTC
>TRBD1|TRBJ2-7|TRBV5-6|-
CASSLRDRFYEQYF
TGTGCCAGCAGCCTCCGGGACAGATTCTACGAGCAGTACTTC
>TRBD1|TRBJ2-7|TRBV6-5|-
CASRRGQGASEQYF
TGTGCCAGCCGGAGGGGGCAGGGGGCCAGCGAGCAGTACTTC
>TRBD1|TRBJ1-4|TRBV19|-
CASSRKTGVEEKLFF
TGTGCCAGTAGTAGGAAGACAGGGGTGGAAGAAAAACTGTTTTTT
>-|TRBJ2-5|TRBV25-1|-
CASSESRAGGETQYF
TGTGCCAGCAGTGAATCTCGGGCGGGTGGTGAGACCCAGTACTTC
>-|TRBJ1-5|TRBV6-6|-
CASSPVPYSNQPQHF
TGTGCCAGCAGCCCAGTCCCTTATAGCAATCAGCCCCAGCATTTT
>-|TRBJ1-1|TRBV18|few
CASSPPEGLNTEAFF
TGTGCCAGCTCACCACCCGAGGGTCTGAACACTGAAGCTTTCTTT
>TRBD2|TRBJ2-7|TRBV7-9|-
CASSPLVRTSFHEQYF
TGTGCCAGCAGCCCCCTGGTGAGGACTAGCTTCCACGAGCAGTACTTC
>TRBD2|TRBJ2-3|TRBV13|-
CASSFQTSPDTQYF
TGTGCCAGCAGTTTCCAGACTAGCCCAGATACGCAGTATTTT
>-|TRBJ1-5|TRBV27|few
CASSPQGLGNQPQHF
TGTGCCAGCAGTCCTCAGGGGTTGGGCAATCAGCCCCAGCATTTT
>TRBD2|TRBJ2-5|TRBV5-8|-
CASSPGTSGGTQYF
TGTGCCAGCAGCCCCGGGACTAGCGGGGGGACCCAGTACTTC
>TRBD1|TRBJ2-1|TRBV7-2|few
CASRDYWTGIEQFF
TGTGCCAGCCGGGATTACTGGACAGGGATTGAGCAGTTCTTC